The sequence of this T cell receptor beta chain was determined in a study of technical replicates of blood from a few donors. Measured with immunoSEQ multiplex PCR; TCRdb has only the in-frame clones, and not every one. The sample lists roughly 68,000 clones, about 89% occurring once. Material: PBMCs. This TCR was sampled from a human donor in good health. Some clones in this sample may be carry-over from other donors' samples.

This CDR3 reads CARSSPGYPSYEQYF. The CDR3 DNA reads TGTGCCAGAAGCTCACCCGGGTACCCAAGCTACGAGCAGTACTTC. The V gene is TRBV5-3, the J gene TRBJ2-7; D uncertain. TRBV5-3 is reported as an ORF; its role is uncertain. The V end lost 3 bases, the J end lost 3 bases, and 16 bases lay between the germline ends. The CDR3 contains 15 residues.